What follows are 11 T cell receptor beta chains derived from one specimen sequenced in a study of T cells in localized non-small cell lung cancer. The method was immunoSEQ multiplex PCR; TCRdb's version includes in-frame clones alone and lacks a portion of them. The sample lists 30,000 or so clones, 88% occurring once. The material sequenced was peripheral blood, taken before any cancer treatment. These receptor sequences come from a female donor over 55 with stage III squamous cell lung carcinoma.

V is TRBV19 and J is TRBJ2-2; TRBD2 aligns across 8 bases. V lost 7 bases, J lost 9 bases, and 13 bases stayed unmatched. Germline CDR1 is LNHDA and CDR2 is SQIVND (reference sequence). The CDR3 runs to 15 residues. The CDR3 DNA sequence: TGTGCCAGTAAATTCCCAGGGGTAGCGGGAAGGGAGCTGTTTTTT. This translates into CASKFPGVAGRELFF.

This chain links TRBV9 with TRBJ1-6, with 7 bases matching TRBD1. The CDR3 has 15 amino acids. CDR1 and CDR2 from the germline V gene are SGDLS and YYNGEE. V shed 4 bases, J shed 8 bases, and the junction held 9 bases outside the gene matches. CDR3: CASSSLTGQDSPLHF. CDR3 nucleotide sequence: TGTGCCAGCAGCTCACTGACAGGGCAGGATTCACCCCTCCACTTT.

This clone came up a few times. The chain combines TRBV5-1 with TRBJ2-5; D is unresolved. This CDR3 region has 14 residues. CDR1 and CDR2 (germline): SGHRS, YFSETQ. Deletions cut 5 bases from V and 1 base from J, with 12 bases between. The CDR3 DNA sequence: TGCGCCAGCAGTCGGCGTTCGGTCCAAGAGACCCAGTACTTC. Translating gives CASSRRSVQETQYF.

This chain connects TRBV5-4 to TRBJ2-5, with a weak D call TRBD1 (5 bases). The CDR3 is 15 amino acids. Germline V gene lookup returns CDR1 SGHNT and CDR2 YYREEE (reference sequence). The V gene lost 2 bases and the J gene lost 1 base, with 12 bases spanning the gap. DNA for the CDR3: TGTGCCAGCAGCTTACCCCCAGGGCCCCAAGAGACCCAGTACTTC. Protein product: CASSLPPGPQETQYF.

This clone was counted only a few times. This chain uses TRBV6-1 with TRBJ1-5, with D tentatively TRBD1 (5 bases). From germline, CDR1 is MNHNS and CDR2 SASEGT. Trimming cost V 2 bases and J 4 bases, with 12 bases left between them. This CDR3 is 15 amino acids long. For the CDR3, the DNA is TGTGCCAGCAGTGAACTCTTGGGGGGGAATCAGCCCCAGCATTTT. It translates to CASSELLGGNQPQHF.

V gene TRBV7-9 combines with J gene TRBJ2-7; the D gene is possibly TRBD2 (5 bases). The CDR3 consists of 14 residues. Per the germline V gene, CDR1 is SEHNR and CDR2 is FQNEAQ (reference sequence). Between the trimmed V and J ends, which lost 2 bases and 4 bases, there was a span of 12 bases. The CDR3 sequence: CASSLTGVKYEQYF. CDR3 DNA sequence: TGTGCCAGCAGCTTAACCGGGGTTAAGTACGAGCAGTACTTC.

The chain links TRBV21-1 to TRBJ2-5; the D call TRBD1 from the table was never checked on the DNA. TRBV21-1 is recorded as a pseudogene. The CDR3 loop spans 16 amino acids. The CDR3 nucleotides are TGTGCCAGCAGCAATCCCCGGGACAGACCTCGAGAGACCCAGTACTTC. This gives the protein CASSNPRDRPRETQYF.

This clone was picked up one time. Other nucleotide sequences in the sample specify the same CDR3. V gene TRBV28 combines with J gene TRBJ1-2; unclear D gene. The germline V gene has CDR1 MDHEN and CDR2 SYDVKM. The CDR3 is made up of 13 amino acids. The V end lost 7 bases, the J end lost 5 bases, and 14 bases lay between the germline ends. The CDR3 DNA is TGTGCCAGCACTCAAGGGTCGCATTATGGCTACACCTTC. Protein sequence: CASTQGSHYGYTF.

The chain carries TRBV19 and TRBJ2-2, with TRBD1 matching 7 bases. This CDR3 comprises 16 residues. Germline V gene data show CDR1 as LNHDA and CDR2 as SQIVND (reference sequence). With 4 bases clipped from V and 4 bases from J, the junction kept 9 bases outside the gene matches. CDR3 nucleotides: TGTGCCAGTAGTACCCCACAGGGGAGCGCCACCGGGGAGCTGTTTTTT. As protein: CASSTPQGSATGELFF.

The rearrangement joins TRBV7-2 to TRBJ2-2, with 8 bases fitting TRBD2. The CDR3 runs 15 residues. With 3 bases clipped from V and 0 bases from J, the junction kept 0 bases outside the gene matches. Per the germline V gene, CDR1 is SGHTA and CDR2 is FQGNSA. For the CDR3, the DNA is TGTGCCAGCAGCTTGGGACTAGCGAACACCGGGGAGCTGTTTTTT. Its protein is CASSLGLANTGELFF.

The rearrangement uses TRBV5-6 and TRBJ1-2, with D possibly being TRBD1 (5 bases). This CDR3 has 15 residues. Trimming left V 0 bases short and J 6 bases short, with 15 bases between. Germline V lookup: CDR1 SGHDT, CDR2 YYEEEE. The CDR3 coding sequence is TGTGCCAGCAGCTTGGTTCTCAGGGCAACGGATGGCTACACCTTC. Translating gives CASSLVLRATDGYTF.